This T cell receptor (beta chain) was retrieved from a study of cytomegalovirus exposure and HLA in healthy donors. In the study overall: Clustering assigned about 80% of the approximately 430 genotyped donors to the Caucasian-associated ancestry cluster. Study-wide results and limits: Sequencing probably produced one cluster of sequence variants that were highly shared. Presence/absence analyses rested on an assumption that sequencing depth was roughly uniform across donors. For cytomegalovirus status, the classifier reportedly gave diagnoses with high specificity and sensitivity.

Concerning this clone: The target antigen is unknown.

Primers included in the PCR were 60 Vbeta and 13 Jbeta primers. The assay was immunoSEQ multiplex PCR, and TCRdb's table has in-frame clones only and misses some. The sample carries tens of thousands of clones, nearly 55% recorded once. The CDR3 covers 14 residues. V dropped 4 bases and J dropped 3 bases, with 10 bases sitting between them. Germline values: CDR1 SGHRS, CDR2 YFSETQ. Sequencing was performed on PBMCs. The chain uses TRBV5-1 and TRBJ1-4, with a tentative D call TRBD1 (5 bases). The TCR was taken from a woman in her 40s in good health and CMV-seropositive. The CDR3, as DNA: TGCGCCAGCAGCATCGGGACTCCTAATGAAAAACTGTTTTTT. This gives the protein CASSIGTPNEKLFF.